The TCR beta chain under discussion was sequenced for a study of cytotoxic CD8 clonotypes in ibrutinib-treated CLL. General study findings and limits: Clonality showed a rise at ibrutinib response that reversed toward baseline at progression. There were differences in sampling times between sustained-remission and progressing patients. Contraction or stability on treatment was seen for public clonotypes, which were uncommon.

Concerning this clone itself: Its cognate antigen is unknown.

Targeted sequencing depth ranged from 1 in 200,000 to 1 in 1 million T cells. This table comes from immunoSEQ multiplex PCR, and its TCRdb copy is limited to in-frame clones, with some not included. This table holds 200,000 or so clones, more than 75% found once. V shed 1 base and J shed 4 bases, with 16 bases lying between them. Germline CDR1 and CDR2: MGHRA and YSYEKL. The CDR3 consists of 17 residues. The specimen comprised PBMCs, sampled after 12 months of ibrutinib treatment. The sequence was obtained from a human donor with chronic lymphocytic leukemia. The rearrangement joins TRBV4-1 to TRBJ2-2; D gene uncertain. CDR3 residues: CASSQVAKADATGELFF. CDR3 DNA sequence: TGCGCCAGCAGCCAAGTCGCAAAAGCCGACGCCACCGGGGAGCTGTTTTTT.